This T cell receptor (beta chain) was sequenced for a study of T cell responses to AZD1222 COVID-19 vaccine (dated by TCRdb to the early 2020s). About the investigation overall: AZD1222 recipients given second doses at about 4 weeks or at about 12 weeks were pooled, since spike-specific TCR depth and breadth were not found to differ between the two schedules. A total of approximately 240 trial participants underwent TCR sequencing, of whom 200 to 220 received two doses of AZD1222 and around 26 received two doses of the MenACWY control vaccine. Enrollment into the trials was organized by age into subgroups of 18-55, 56-69 and 70-plus years, and those subgroups contained roughly 160, 29 and 62 TCR-sequenced participants, respectively. What the research found in general, with its limitations: Because no samples from the day 14 peak response were available, repertoires could be characterized only after the peak T cell response. The 56-69-year group was small, and its depth increase did not reach significance, likely because of low power. Participants were mostly white British and included more females than males, and it was suggested by the authors that clonal diversity may have been underestimated. CD4 TCRs associated with the vaccine covered the entire spike protein, and the dominant responses were in regions 160-218 and 743-854. Nearly half of unique spike-specific TCRs reportedly recognized epitopes outside regions mutated in the B.1.351 and B.1.1.7 variants. Conclusions about previously exposed vaccinees were limited because only six or seven AZD1222 recipients were SARS-CoV-2 seropositive at baseline. After two AZD1222 doses, spike-specific TCR breadth and depth were significantly higher than at day 0 and than in MenACWY recipients.

The CDR3 regions of human TCRbeta chains were analyzed by immunosequencing. Processing in the source paper ran as follows. TCRs in the repertoires were matched against a reference library of SARS-CoV-2-specific TCRs that had been generated with the MIRA antigen-specificity platform. Breadth was defined as the fraction of unique TCRs that were SARS-CoV-2-associated, and depth was defined as the fraction of total T cells that were SARS-CoV-2-associated. Using the MIRA data, each spike-specific TCR was assigned both to the spike region to which the TCR was reactive and to a CD4 or CD8 class. Log10-transformed breadth and depth values were compared by one-way ANOVA with Sidak's multiple comparisons tests. The table was pulled from immuneACCESS by TCRdb, which kept in-frame rearrangements only. Such tables lose some clones; where checked, under half of the loss comes from unresolved V genes, and the rest has no known cause. That table is the source of V, J and clone size, and D and trimming were worked out from the DNA. The sample table contains 180,000 or so clones; only one count was recorded for about 93% of them. Together, the top ten hold around 0.66% of the sample.

The time point label corresponds to: baseline before first vaccination. Vaccinee samples were obtained from the UK trials COV001 and COV002, which included a single-blind randomized controlled phase 2/3 trial of AZD1222 (ChAdOx1 nCoV-19) in healthy adults. For TCRbeta chain sequencing, PBMC samples were collected from trial participants at day 0 and at day 28 after the second dose. Details on this clone: Its antigen remains undetermined. No base-level quality is on record; no much larger clone is a single base apart.

This sequence was found in an adult in good health. The sequences come from peripheral blood, collected on day 0 of AZD1222 vaccination.

Read as DNA, the sequence is TGTGCCAGCAGTTACCTAACAGGGGGTGAAGCTTTCTTT. This codes for CASSYLTGGEAFF. The chain couples TRBV6-4 to TRBJ1-1, and TRBD1 aligns with 8 junction nucleotides. The germline V gene encodes CDR1 MRHNA and CDR2 SNTAGT. From cysteine to phenylalanine, the CDR3 is 13 amino acids long. CDR3 DNA is the only sequence kept; it has 39 bases, read in frame from the first base. The V end gives up 5 bases and the J end 7 bases, leaving 6 bases in the junction not matched to a gene.